This record looks at one T cell receptor (beta chain) sequence and its context. Its antigen is undetermined. After removal of 2 bases from V and 0 bases from J, the junction contained 4 bases not matched to a gene. CDR3 length: 17 residues. CDR1 SGHTA and CDR2 FQGNSA come from the germline V gene. The repertoire was sequenced with immunoSEQ multiplex PCR; TCRdb's copy has only in-frame clones and lacks some. The data hold over 100,000 clones, with around 87% observed a single time. This specimen belongs to a study of T cell responses to AZD1222 COVID-19 vaccine. General study results and limits: There were mostly white British donors and more females than males, and clonal diversity was possibly underestimated. Once two AZD1222 doses were given, Spike-specific TCR breadth and depth went up.

The sequenced sample was peripheral blood, obtained on day 0 of AZD1222 vaccination. This chain connects TRBV7-2 to TRBJ2-2; 9 bases are a match to TRBD2. The receptor was isolated from an adult in good health. The CDR3 DNA is TGTGCCAGCAGCTTATCCGCGGGGGGGGCGAACACCGGGGAGCTGTTTTTT. Amino acids: CASSLSAGGANTGELFF.